This T cell receptor beta chain is from a study of T cells in Graves' hyperthyroidism and ophthalmopathy. Study-wide findings and caveats: Blood also showed most of the thyroid clonotypes that were expanded above 0.001.

TCR beta CDR3 regions were amplified from RNA. The primer set for the first-round RT-PCR of the TCR CDR3 was HTBI. A single record per CDR3 protein comes from TCRdb applying MiXCR to the multiplex PCR reads. The table shows 500,000 or so distinct CDR3 sequences, with 17% occurring only once. This clonotype was counted ten times or more. As yet, its antigen is unknown. Trimming took 0 bases from V and 2 from J; bases not matched to a gene: 7. The CDR3 runs to 18 residues. Germline V lookup: CDR1 PRHDT, CDR2 FYEKMQ (reference sequence). This sequence originates from a woman aged 18-29 years with Graves' ophthalmopathy. V and J are TRBV13 and TRBJ2-7, with 13 bases matching TRBD2. Sequencing was done on a sample of blood. CDR3 protein: CASSLGPGLAGRPYEQYF. In DNA form, the CDR3 reads TGTGCCAGCAGCTTAGGGCCGGGACTAGCGGGGCGGCCCTACGAGCAGTACTTC.